The 23 T cell receptor beta chains below all came from one sample that was sequenced in a study of T cell responses to AZD1222 COVID-19 vaccine. Sequencing was performed with immunoSEQ multiplex PCR; in TCRdb, only in-frame clones are kept and a portion is missing. The table shows fewer than 150,000 clones, with roughly 84% occurring only once. This specimen was peripheral blood, taken on day 0 of AZD1222 vaccination. The receptors shown here come from an adult in good health.

This chain joins TRBV4-2 and TRBJ1-2; D is uncertain. The V end was cut by 0 bases, the J end by 2 bases, with 7 bases between. CDR3 size: 14 residues. Germline lookup yields CDR1 LGHNA and CDR2 YNFKEQ. The CDR3 DNA reads TGTGCCAGCAGCCAAGATATACAGAACTATGGCTACACCTTC. As protein: CASSQDIQNYGYTF.

This clone was seen a few times. CDR3 protein: CASSLLDGYTF. The CDR3, as DNA: TGTGCCAGCAGCCTCTTAGACGGCTACACCTTC. The V gene is TRBV9, the J gene TRBJ1-2; D unclear. CDR1 and CDR2 (germline): SGDLS, YYNGEE. The CDR3 contains 11 residues. The V end was cut by 4 bases, the J end by 8 bases, with 9 bases between.

This clone has more than one count but fewer than ten. V is TRBV30 and J is TRBJ1-2, with D maybe TRBD1 (6 bases). With 7 bases removed from V and 2 bases from J, the gap between germline ends came to 14 bases. Germline-derived CDR1 and CDR2 are GTSNPN and SVGIG (reference sequence). The CDR3 totals 13 residues. Here the CDR3 reads CASRTERNYGYTF. DNA for the CDR3: TGTGCCTCAAGGACAGAAAGAAACTATGGCTACACCTTC.

The gene calls are TRBV19 and TRBJ1-6; D is ambiguous. V gave up 8 bases and J gave up 7 bases, with 15 bases separating them. Germline V gives CDR1 LNHDA, CDR2 SQIVND (reference sequence). The CDR3 spans 14 residues. The CDR3 reads CASAGLGSNSPLHF. CDR3 bases: TGTGCCAGTGCGGGTCTGGGTTCCAATTCACCCCTCCACTTT.

On this clone itself: Relative to the germline gene, one junction end is altered; a read error may explain this. The chain combines TRBV3-1 (or the pseudogene TRBV3-2) with TRBJ2-7; 8 nucleotides agree with TRBD2. From germline, CDR1 is LGHDT and CDR2 YNNKEL (reference sequence). The CDR3 length is 15 residues. CDR3 sequence (DNA): TGTGCCAGCAGCCAAGGGGTTGCGGGGGGCTACAAGCAGTACTTC. Its translation: CASSQGVAGGYKQYF.

J is TRBJ2-7 and V is TRBV11-2; D remains unclear. Germline-derived CDR1 and CDR2 are SGHAT and FQNNGV. This CDR3 is 15 amino acids long. V was clipped by 1 base and J by 2 bases, with 12 bases between them. CDR3 nucleotides: TGTGCCAGCAGCTTAGGTGCCAGCCCAACCTACGAGCAGTACTTC. It translates to CASSLGASPTYEQYF.

The chain combines TRBV7-2 with TRBJ1-3; perhaps TRBD1 as D (6 bases). Germline CDR1 and CDR2: SGHTA and FQGNSA. The CDR3 contains 16 residues. Trimming removed 1 base from V and 2 bases from J, with 12 bases in between. This CDR3 is CASSLVGYRAGNTIYF. The CDR3 bases are TGTGCCAGCAGCTTAGTAGGGTACAGGGCTGGAAACACCATATATTTT. Together with reference TRBV7-2 and TRBJ1-3, the CDR3 gives the full variable domain: GAGVSQSPSNKVTEKGKDVELRCDPISGHTALYWYRQSLGQGLEFLIYFQGNSAPDKSGLPSDRFSAERTGGSVSTLTIQRTQQEDSAVYLCASSLVGYRAGNTIYFGEGSWLTVV.

This clone was recorded only once. This chain uses TRBV7-9 with TRBJ1-1, with a tentative D call TRBD1 (5 bases). The CDR3 has 12 amino acids. Germline V gene lookup returns CDR1 SEHNR and CDR2 FQNEAQ (reference sequence). V was clipped by 1 base and J by 6 bases, with 6 bases between them. The CDR3 sequence is CASSLVGAEAFF. DNA of the CDR3: TGTGCCAGCAGCTTAGTAGGGGCTGAAGCTTTCTTT.

The V and J genes are TRBV18 and TRBJ1-4; D is possibly TRBD1 (5 bases). CDR3 length: 13 amino acids. Trimming removed 5 bases at V and 5 bases at J, with 9 bases between. Germline lookup yields CDR1 KGHSH and CDR2 LQKENI. DNA of the CDR3: TGTGCCAGCTCAAATCGACAGAATGAAAAACTGTTTTTT. Protein product: CASSNRQNEKLFF.

This chain uses TRBV7-2 with TRBJ1-2; D is uncertain. The germline V and J ends were trimmed by 5 bases and 4 bases, with 20 bases remaining between them. The CDR3 sequence is 16 residues long. Germline-derived CDR1 and CDR2 are SGHTA and FQGNSA. The CDR3 spells CASSPGLGREGYGYTF. CDR3 coding DNA: TGTGCCAGCAGCCCCGGGCTGGGTCGGGAGGGCTATGGCTACACCTTC.

The chain is built from TRBV28 and TRBJ2-7; D is uncertain. The CDR3 length is 16 residues. Germline-derived CDR1 and CDR2 are MDHEN and SYDVKM. V was cut by 5 bases and J by 4 bases, with 21 bases left in between. The CDR3 region has the DNA TGTGCCAGCAGTCCCCCCGCTCGACACTCACGGTACGAGCAGTACTTC. It encodes CASSPPARHSRYEQYF.

The chain links TRBV30 to TRBJ1-3; D is ambiguous. The CDR3 sequence is 13 residues long. Germline assignment: CDR1 GTSNPN and CDR2 SVGIG (reference sequence). Trimming shortened V by 7 bases and J by 0 bases, and 10 bases separated the two germline ends. CDR3 bases: TGTGCCTCCACCCGAAGCTCTGGAAACACCATATATTTT. This gives the protein CASTRSSGNTIYF.

The genes are TRBV29-1 and TRBJ1-1; TRBD1 matches 8 bases. Trimming cost V 6 bases and J 5 bases; bases outside gene matches: 8. Germline CDR1 and CDR2: SQVTM and ANQGSEA. CDR3 length: 13 residues. Here the CDR3 DNA reads TGCAGCGTCGTGGACAGGGATATTACTGAAGCTTTCTTT. This translates into CSVVDRDITEAFF.

This clone was seen only once. The chain has TRBV16 and TRBJ2-6, with D unclear. Germline CDR1 reads KGHSY; CDR2 reads FQNENV. The CDR3 has 18 residues. V lost 5 bases, J lost 4 bases, and 21 bases lay in between. In nucleotides, the CDR3 is TGTGCCAGCAGCGAGACTGGGCTTAGGAAACACGGGGCCAACGTCCTGACTTTC. Encoded protein: CASSETGLRKHGANVLTF.

The J gene is TRBJ2-1, the V gene TRBV7-8; D call uncertain. Per the germline V gene, CDR1 is SGHVS and CDR2 is FQNEAQ. The V gene lost 4 bases and the J gene lost 10 bases, with 11 bases spanning the gap. This CDR3 contains 12 residues. The CDR3 reads CASSSYLREQFF. The CDR3 DNA follows: TGTGCCAGCAGCTCATACTTGAGAGAGCAGTTCTTC.

The chain carries TRBV19 and TRBJ2-7; D is possibly TRBD1 (6 bases). CDR1 LNHDA and CDR2 SQIVND come from the germline V gene (reference sequence). The V and J ends lost 4 bases and 3 bases respectively, with 13 bases between them. The CDR3 consists of 14 residues. CDR3 nucleotide sequence: TGTGCCAGTAGTACCCTTCACAGGGACTACGAGCAGTACTTC. Its protein is CASSTLHRDYEQYF.

The chain joins TRBV7-9 to TRBJ1-2; D remains unclear. Germline V gives CDR1 SEHNR, CDR2 FQNEAQ (reference sequence). The V end lost 5 bases, the J end lost 5 bases, and 15 bases lay between the germline ends. The CDR3 runs to 14 residues. The CDR3 DNA reads as TGTGCCAGCAGCCATCCTAGGGCCCGGTATGGCTACACCTTC. This codes for CASSHPRARYGYTF.

A single count supports this clone. The rearrangement joins TRBV6-2 or TRBV6-3 to TRBJ2-7, with a possible D match to TRBD2 (5 bases). The germline V and J ends were trimmed by 1 base and 1 base, with 8 bases remaining between them. The CDR3 has 14 amino acids. Germline V gene data show CDR1 as MNHEY and CDR2 as SVGEGT. The DNA of the CDR3 is TGTGCCAGCAGTTACTTTGGACTGTCCTACGAGCAGTACTTC. Translation: CASSYFGLSYEQYF.

The chain recombines TRBV6-2 or TRBV6-3 with TRBJ2-3; 8 nucleotides agree with TRBD2. V gave up 2 bases and J gave up 0 bases; unmatched junction bases: 7. The CDR3 sequence is 17 residues long. Germline V CDR1 and CDR2: MNHEY, SVGEGT. The CDR3 is CASSYPRGGLSTDTQYF. Written as DNA, the CDR3 is TGTGCCAGCAGTTACCCCCGGGGGGGTTTGAGCACAGATACGCAGTATTTT.

This chain connects TRBV28 to TRBJ2-7; 7 bases are shared with TRBD1. V dropped 5 bases and J dropped 0; count of bases not matched to a gene: 16. Per the germline V gene, CDR1 is MDHEN and CDR2 is SYDVKM. There are 18 residues in the CDR3. The CDR3 is CASSPRQGSSLSSYEQYF. The CDR3 coding sequence is TGTGCCAGCAGTCCAAGACAGGGATCTTCTCTTAGCTCCTACGAGCAGTACTTC.

This sequence joins TRBV7-2 and TRBJ2-1, with TRBD2 identical over 7 bases. The CDR3 consists of 16 residues. Germline V gene lookup returns CDR1 SGHTA and CDR2 FQGNSA. The junction had 6 bases not matched to a gene; V was cut back by 0 bases and J by 4 bases. The chain's CDR3 is CASSLAPSGKYNEQFF. DNA for the CDR3: TGTGCCAGCAGCTTAGCGCCGAGCGGGAAGTACAATGAGCAGTTCTTC.

The chain is built from TRBV2 and TRBJ1-6; 9 bases agree with TRBD1. Trimming cost V 5 bases and J 4 bases; bases outside gene matches: 3. CDR1 and CDR2 from the germline V gene are SNHLY and FYNNEI. The CDR3 loop spans 15 amino acids. Here the CDR3 DNA reads TGTGCCAGCAGTCCTGACAGGGGGTATAATTCACCCCTCCACTTT. Its translation: CASSPDRGYNSPLHF.

CDR3 sequence (DNA): TGTGCCAGCAGCTCCTTAGCGGGGGGCACCGGGGAGCTGTTTTTT. Residues: CASSSLAGGTGELFF. The gene calls are TRBV11-2 and TRBJ2-2; TRBD2 matches 10 bases. Germline-derived CDR1 and CDR2 are SGHAT and FQNNGV. J gave up 4 bases and V 4 bases, and 3 bases lay outside the gene matches. The CDR3 loop spans 15 amino acids.